The 12 T cell receptor beta chains below come from one sample, sequenced in a study of T-cell reconstitution after alpha-beta-depleted transplantation in children. TCRbeta library construction was performed incorporating unique molecular identifiers. TCRdb recomputed calls from the PCR reads with MiXCR, one row per CDR3 protein. The table shows fewer than 550,000 distinct CDR3 sequences, with about 10% occurring only once. This specimen was PBMCs, mostly from graft donor cells, taken 180 days after TCRalphabeta/CD19-depleted stem cell transplant. These receptor sequences come from a female patient aged 2 to 10 who had a stem cell transplant for aplastic anemia, so the T cells may come from the graft donor.

The CDR3 DNA reads TGTGCCAGCAGCTTACAGCCGGGACAGGCAATATACGAGCAGTACGTC. Translated, it gives CASSLQPGQAIYEQYV. The rearrangement uses TRBV7-2 and TRBJ2-7; 8 bases line up with TRBD1. Germline assignment: CDR1 SGHTA and CDR2 FQGNSA. The V segment lost 2 bases and the J segment 4 bases; nucleotides outside the gene matches: 10. There are 16 residues in the CDR3.

The chain employs TRBV5-8 and TRBJ2-2; D is unresolved. Trimming removed 5 bases at V and 5 bases at J, with 22 bases between. Per germline, CDR1 SGHTS and CDR2 YDEGEE. This CDR3 is 17 amino acids long. Written as DNA, the CDR3 is TGTGCCAGCAGTTACGCGTTGGGCCCCTCGAGGACCGGGGAGCTGTTTTTT. It translates to CASSYALGPSRTGELFF.

This clonotype was observed a few times. V is TRBV7-2 and J is TRBJ2-1; D could derive from TRBD1 or TRBD2 (6 bases each). The CDR3 extends over 13 amino acids. Deletions cut 6 bases from V and 2 bases from J, with 8 bases between. CDR1 and CDR2 (germline): SGHTA, FQGNSA. The CDR3 reads CASREGAYNEQFF. The DNA for the CDR3 is TGTGCCAGCAGGGAGGGGGCCTACAATGAGCAGTTCTTC.

The V and J genes are TRBV20-1 and TRBJ2-1, with 7 bases lining up with TRBD2. CDR3 size: 15 residues. V gave up 1 base and J gave up 3 bases; unmatched junction bases: 6. Germline CDR1 and CDR2: DFQATT and SNEGSKA (reference sequence). CDR3 DNA: TGCAGTGCTAGAGTTTCTAGCGGACGCTACAATGAGCAGTTCTTC. Translated: CSARVSSGRYNEQFF.

This clonotype was counted at least ten times. The V call is TRBV6-1, the J call TRBJ2-3, with 11 bases that match TRBD2. CDR3 length: 17 residues. Germline V gives CDR1 MNHNS, CDR2 SASEGT. V gave up 8 bases and J gave up 0 bases; unmatched junction bases: 10. CDR3 in amino acids: CASDPGLAVTSTDTQYF. The CDR3 DNA follows: TGTGCCAGCGATCCGGGACTAGCGGTAACAAGCACAGATACGCAGTATTTT.

This clonotype was seen a handful of times. CDR3 sequence: CASSSLQGDQPQHF. CDR3 DNA: TGTGCCAGCTCATCACTACAGGGAGATCAGCCCCAGCATTTT. The chain combines TRBV18 with TRBJ1-5; possibly TRBD1 for D (6 bases). V dropped 5 bases and J dropped 5 bases, with 13 bases sitting between them. Looked up from germline, CDR1 is KGHSH and CDR2 is LQKENI. The CDR3 is 14 residues long. The variable domain in full, completed from reference TRBV18 and TRBJ1-5, reads NAGVMQNPRHLVRRRGQEARLRCSPMKGHSHVYWYRQLPEEGLKFMVYLQKENIIDESGMPKERFSAEFPKEGPSILRIQQVVRGDSAAYFCASSSLQGDQPQHFGDGTRLSIL.

The rearrangement uses TRBV20-1 and TRBJ2-7; 9 bases fit TRBD2. V lost 7 bases to trimming and J lost 5 bases; unmatched junction nucleotides: 6. Germline-derived CDR1 and CDR2 are DFQATT and SNEGSKA (reference sequence). The length of the CDR3 is 12 residues. For the CDR3, the DNA is TGCAGTGGGCTAGCGGGATGGAACGAGCAGTACTTC. Translating it yields CSGLAGWNEQYF.

The table lists this clonotype with a few counts. The chain recombines TRBV5-1 with TRBJ2-2, with 11 bases that match TRBD2. Germline V gene sequence: CDR1 SGHRS, CDR2 YFSETQ. The length of the CDR3 is 17 residues. Germline trimming cut 0 bases from V and 0 bases from J; bases unmatched to any gene: 1. CDR3 DNA sequence: TGCGCCAGCAGCTTGGGGACTAGCGGGCCGAACACCGGGGAGCTGTTTTTT. Protein product: CASSLGTSGPNTGELFF.

This clonotype occurred many times. The rearrangement uses TRBV29-1 and TRBJ2-7; D uncertain. Germline CDR1 reads SQVTM; CDR2 reads ANQGSEA. The CDR3 has 12 amino acids. V was trimmed by 3 bases and J by 4 bases, leaving 10 bases between them. CDR3 sequence: CSVEAGVYEQYV. Here the CDR3 DNA reads TGCAGCGTTGAGGCTGGGGTGTACGAGCAGTACGTC.

V usage is TRBV10-1 and J usage is TRBJ2-5; no clear D gene. CDR1 is WNHNN and CDR2 is SYGVQD in the germline V gene (reference sequence). Trimming cost V 3 bases and J 5 bases, with 13 bases left between them. The CDR3 has 14 residues. CDR3 amino acids: CASSDPGLSETQYF. The CDR3 bases are TGCGCCAGCAGTGACCCCGGGTTGTCGGAGACCCAGTACTTC.

The CDR3 coding sequence is TGCAGTGCTAGAGACCTACGACAGGGACCCTCTGGAAACACCATATATTTT. Translating gives CSARDLRQGPSGNTIYF. V and J are TRBV20-1 and TRBJ1-3; 7 bases map to TRBD1. The CDR3 is 17 amino acids. Germline V gene sequence: CDR1 DFQATT, CDR2 SNEGSKA (reference sequence). The V gene end was trimmed by 0 bases and the J gene end by 0 bases; junction bases not matched to a gene: 8.

This clonotype showed up just a few times. The chain carries TRBV18 and TRBJ2-3; TRBD2 might be the D (6 bases). V lost 0 bases, J lost 5 bases, and 12 bases lay in between. The germline gives CDR1 KGHSH, CDR2 LQKENI. CDR3 length: 15 amino acids. Here the CDR3 DNA reads TGTGCCAGCTCACCACCGCGGGGATCGGGAGATACGCAGTATTTT. Protein: CASSPPRGSGDTQYF.